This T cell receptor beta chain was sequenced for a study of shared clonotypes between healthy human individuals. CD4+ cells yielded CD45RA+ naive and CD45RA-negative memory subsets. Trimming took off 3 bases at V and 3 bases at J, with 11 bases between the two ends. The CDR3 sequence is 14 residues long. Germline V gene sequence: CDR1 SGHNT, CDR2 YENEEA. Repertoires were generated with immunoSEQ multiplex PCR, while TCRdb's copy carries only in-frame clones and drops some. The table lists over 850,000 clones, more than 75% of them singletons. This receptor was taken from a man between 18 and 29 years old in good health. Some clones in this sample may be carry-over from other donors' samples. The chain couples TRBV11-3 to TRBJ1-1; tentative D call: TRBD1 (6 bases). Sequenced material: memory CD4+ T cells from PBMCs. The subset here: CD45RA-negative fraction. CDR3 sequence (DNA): TGTGCCAGCAGCTTTGGGGGGGCTCACACTGAAGCTTTCTTT. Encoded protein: CASSFGGAHTEAFF.